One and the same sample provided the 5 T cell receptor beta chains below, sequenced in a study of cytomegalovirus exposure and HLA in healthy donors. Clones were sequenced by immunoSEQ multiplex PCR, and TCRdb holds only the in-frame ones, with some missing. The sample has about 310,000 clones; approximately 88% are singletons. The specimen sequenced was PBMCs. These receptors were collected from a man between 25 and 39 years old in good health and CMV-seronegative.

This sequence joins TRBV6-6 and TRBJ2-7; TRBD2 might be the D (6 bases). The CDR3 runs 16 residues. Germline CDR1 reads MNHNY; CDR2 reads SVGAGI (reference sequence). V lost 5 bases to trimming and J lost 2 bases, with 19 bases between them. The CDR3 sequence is CASSRSGLLNTYEQYF. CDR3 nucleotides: TGTGCCAGCAGTCGATCGGGACTCCTCAACACCTACGAGCAGTACTTC.

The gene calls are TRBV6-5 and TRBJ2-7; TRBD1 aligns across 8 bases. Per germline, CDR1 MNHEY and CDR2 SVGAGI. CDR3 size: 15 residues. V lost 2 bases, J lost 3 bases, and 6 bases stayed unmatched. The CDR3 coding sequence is TGTGCCAGCAGTTACCAGAGACAGGGGTACTACGAGCAGTACTTC. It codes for CASSYQRQGYYEQYF.

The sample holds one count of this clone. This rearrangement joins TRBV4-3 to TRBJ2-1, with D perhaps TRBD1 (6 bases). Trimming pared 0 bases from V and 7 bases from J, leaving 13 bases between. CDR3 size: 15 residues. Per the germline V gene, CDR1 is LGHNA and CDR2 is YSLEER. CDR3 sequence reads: CASSQDRQGWNEQFF. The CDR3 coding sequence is TGCGCCAGCAGCCAAGACCGGCAGGGGTGGAATGAGCAGTTCTTC.

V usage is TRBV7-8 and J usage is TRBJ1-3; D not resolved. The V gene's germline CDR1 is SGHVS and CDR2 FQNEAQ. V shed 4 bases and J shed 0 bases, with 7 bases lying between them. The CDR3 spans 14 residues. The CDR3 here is CASSYRGSGNTIYF. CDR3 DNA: TGTGCCAGCAGCTATAGAGGCTCTGGAAACACCATATATTTT.

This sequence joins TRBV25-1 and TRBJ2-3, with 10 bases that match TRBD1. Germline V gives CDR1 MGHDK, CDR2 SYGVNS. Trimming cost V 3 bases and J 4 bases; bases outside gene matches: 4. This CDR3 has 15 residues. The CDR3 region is CASSDATGGADTQYF. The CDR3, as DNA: TGTGCCAGCAGTGATGCGACAGGGGGCGCAGATACGCAGTATTTT.